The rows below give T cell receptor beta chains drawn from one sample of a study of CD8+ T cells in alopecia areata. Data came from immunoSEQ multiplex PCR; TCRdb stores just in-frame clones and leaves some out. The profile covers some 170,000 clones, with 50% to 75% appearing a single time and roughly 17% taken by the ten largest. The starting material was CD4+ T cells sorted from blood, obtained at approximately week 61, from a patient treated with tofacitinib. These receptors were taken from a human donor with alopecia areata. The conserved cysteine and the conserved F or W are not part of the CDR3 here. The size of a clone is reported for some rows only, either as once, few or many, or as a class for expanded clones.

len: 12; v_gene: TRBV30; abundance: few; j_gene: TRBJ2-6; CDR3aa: AWSVGGPANVLT
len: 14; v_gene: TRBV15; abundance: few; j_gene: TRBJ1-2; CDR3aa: ATSEGTGGASYGYT
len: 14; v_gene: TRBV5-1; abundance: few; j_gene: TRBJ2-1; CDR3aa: ASSQDGGAVVNEQF
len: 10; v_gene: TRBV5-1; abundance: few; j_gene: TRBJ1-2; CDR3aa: ASSEANYGYT
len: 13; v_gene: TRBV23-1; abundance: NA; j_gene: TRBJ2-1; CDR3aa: ASSQSDAGLHEQF
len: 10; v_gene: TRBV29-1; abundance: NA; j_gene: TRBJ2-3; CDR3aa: SVDRDSSTQY
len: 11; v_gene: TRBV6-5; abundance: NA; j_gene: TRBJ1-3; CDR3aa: ATSRGTGNTIY
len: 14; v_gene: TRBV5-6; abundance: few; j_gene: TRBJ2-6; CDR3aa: ASSPRGSLGANVLT
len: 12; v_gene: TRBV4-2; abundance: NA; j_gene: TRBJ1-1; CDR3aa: ASSPSGTNTEAF
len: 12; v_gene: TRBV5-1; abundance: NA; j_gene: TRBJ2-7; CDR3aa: ASSSPVAPYEQY
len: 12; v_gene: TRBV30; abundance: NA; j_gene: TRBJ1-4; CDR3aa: AWRRDPLLVELF
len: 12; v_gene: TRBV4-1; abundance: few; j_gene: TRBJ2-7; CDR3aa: ASSRYTGSYEQY